This T cell receptor beta chain was sequenced for a study of T cell responses to AZD1222 COVID-19 vaccine. Study background: Analysis merged second doses at about 4 or about 12 weeks.

Regarding the study as a whole: The peak T cell response came first, and repertoires were sampled only after it. Of the AZD1222 recipients, only 5 to 7 were seropositive at baseline. Spike-specific TCR depth and breadth grew after two AZD1222 doses.

Data came from immunoSEQ multiplex PCR; TCRdb stores just in-frame clones and leaves some out. The sample shows 150,000 to 200,000 clones, roughly nine tenths of them seen only once. Of note for this clone: Its specificity is unknown.

Germline CDR1 reads KGHSH; CDR2 reads LQKENI. The length of the CDR3 is 13 residues. Between the trimmed V and J ends, which lost 2 bases and 5 bases, there was a span of 7 bases. The rearrangement links TRBV18 to TRBJ2-1; D unresolved. The TCR was taken from an adult in good health. Sample: peripheral blood, taken on day 0 of AZD1222 vaccination. The CDR3 nucleotides are TGTGCCAGCTCACCAGGACCGGACAATGAGCAGTTCTTC. Protein sequence: CASSPGPDNEQFF.